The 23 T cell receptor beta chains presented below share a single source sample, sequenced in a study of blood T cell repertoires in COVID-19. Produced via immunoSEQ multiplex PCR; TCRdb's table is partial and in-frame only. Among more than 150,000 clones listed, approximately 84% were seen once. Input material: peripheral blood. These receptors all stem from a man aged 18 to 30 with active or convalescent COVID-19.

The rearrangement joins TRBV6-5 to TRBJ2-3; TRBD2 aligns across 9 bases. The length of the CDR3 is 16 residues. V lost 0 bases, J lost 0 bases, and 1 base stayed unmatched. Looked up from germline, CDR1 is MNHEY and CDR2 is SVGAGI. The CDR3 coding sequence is TGTGCCAGCAGTTACTCAACTAGCGGGAGCACAGATACGCAGTATTTT. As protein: CASSYSTSGSTDTQYF.

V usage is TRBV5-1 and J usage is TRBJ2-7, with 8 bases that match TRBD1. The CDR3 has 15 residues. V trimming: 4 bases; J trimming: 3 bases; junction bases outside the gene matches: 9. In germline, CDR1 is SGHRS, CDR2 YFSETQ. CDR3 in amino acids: CASSNPGTGLYEQYF. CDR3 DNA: TGCGCCAGCAGCAACCCCGGGACAGGCCTCTACGAGCAGTACTTC.

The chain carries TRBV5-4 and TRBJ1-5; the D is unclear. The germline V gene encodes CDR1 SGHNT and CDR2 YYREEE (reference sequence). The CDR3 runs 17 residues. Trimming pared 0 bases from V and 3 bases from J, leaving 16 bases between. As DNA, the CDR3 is TGTGCCAGCAGCTTGGGACCTCGGGGTGTTGACAATCAGCCCCAGCATTTT. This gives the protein CASSLGPRGVDNQPQHF.

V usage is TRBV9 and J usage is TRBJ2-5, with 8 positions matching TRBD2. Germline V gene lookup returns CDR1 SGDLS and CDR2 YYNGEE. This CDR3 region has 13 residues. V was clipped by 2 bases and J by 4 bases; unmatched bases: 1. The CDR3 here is CASSVGGAETQYF. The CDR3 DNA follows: TGTGCCAGCAGCGTCGGGGGGGCAGAGACCCAGTACTTC.

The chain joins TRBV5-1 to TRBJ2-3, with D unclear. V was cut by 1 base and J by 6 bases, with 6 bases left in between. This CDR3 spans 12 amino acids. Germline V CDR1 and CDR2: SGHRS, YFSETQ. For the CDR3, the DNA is TGCGCCAGCAGCTTGTATTTTGATACGCAGTATTTT. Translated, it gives CASSLYFDTQYF. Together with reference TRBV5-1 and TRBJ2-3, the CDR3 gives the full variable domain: KAGVTQTPRYLIKTRGQQVTLSCSPISGHRSVSWYQQTPGQGLQFLFEYFSETQRNKGNFPGRFSGRQFSNSRSEMNVSTLELGDSALYLCASSLYFDTQYFGPGTRLTVL.

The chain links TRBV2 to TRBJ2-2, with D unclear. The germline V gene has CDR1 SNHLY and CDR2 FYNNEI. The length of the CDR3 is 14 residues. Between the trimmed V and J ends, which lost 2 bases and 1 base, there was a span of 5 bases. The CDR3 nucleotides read TGTGCCAGCAGTGAATCCAGGAACACCGGGGAGCTGTTTTTT. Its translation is CASSESRNTGELFF.

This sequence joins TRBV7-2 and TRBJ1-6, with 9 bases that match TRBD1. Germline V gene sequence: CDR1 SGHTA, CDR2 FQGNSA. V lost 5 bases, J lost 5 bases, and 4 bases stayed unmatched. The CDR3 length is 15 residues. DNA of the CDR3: TGTGCCAGCAGCCCAACAGGGGGCAATAATTCACCCCTCCACTTT. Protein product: CASSPTGGNNSPLHF.

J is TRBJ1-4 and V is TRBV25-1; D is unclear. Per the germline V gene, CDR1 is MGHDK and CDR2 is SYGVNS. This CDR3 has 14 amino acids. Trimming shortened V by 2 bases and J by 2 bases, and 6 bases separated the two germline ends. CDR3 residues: CASSEAGTNEKLFF. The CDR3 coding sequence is TGTGCCAGCAGTGAAGCGGGGACTAATGAAAAACTGTTTTTT.

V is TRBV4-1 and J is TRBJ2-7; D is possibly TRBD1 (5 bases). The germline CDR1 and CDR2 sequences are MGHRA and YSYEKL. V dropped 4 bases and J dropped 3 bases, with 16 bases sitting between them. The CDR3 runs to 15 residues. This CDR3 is CASSRAQGIGYEQYF. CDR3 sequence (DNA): TGCGCCAGCAGCCGAGCGCAGGGTATTGGCTACGAGCAGTACTTC.

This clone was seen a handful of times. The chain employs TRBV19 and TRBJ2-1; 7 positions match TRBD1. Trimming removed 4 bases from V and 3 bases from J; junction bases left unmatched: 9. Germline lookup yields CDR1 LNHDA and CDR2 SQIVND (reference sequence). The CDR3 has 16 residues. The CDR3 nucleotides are TGTGCCAGTAGTACGCTGGGACAGCCCGACTACAATGAGCAGTTCTTC. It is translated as CASSTLGQPDYNEQFF.

The CDR3 sequence is CASRSGTYKTTGNTIYF. The CDR3 DNA reads as TGTGCCAGTAGGTCCGGGACATACAAAACTACTGGAAACACCATATATTTT. The J gene is TRBJ1-3, the V gene TRBV19; possible D gene TRBD1, 6 bases. The CDR3 contains 17 residues. Germline V gene data show CDR1 as LNHDA and CDR2 as SQIVND (reference sequence). Deletions cut 6 bases from V and 2 bases from J, with 20 bases between.

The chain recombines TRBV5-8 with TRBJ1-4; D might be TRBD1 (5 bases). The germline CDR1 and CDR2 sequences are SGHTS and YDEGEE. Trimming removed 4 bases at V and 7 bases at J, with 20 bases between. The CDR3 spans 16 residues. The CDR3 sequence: CASSDIRDRGGEKLFF. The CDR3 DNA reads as TGTGCCAGCAGCGATATCCGGGACCGGGGGGGTGAAAAACTGTTTTTT.

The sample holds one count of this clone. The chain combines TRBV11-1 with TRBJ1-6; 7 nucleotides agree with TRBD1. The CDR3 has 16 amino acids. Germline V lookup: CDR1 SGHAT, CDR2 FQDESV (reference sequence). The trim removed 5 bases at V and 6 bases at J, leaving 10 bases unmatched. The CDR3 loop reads CASSAVDREVNSPLHF. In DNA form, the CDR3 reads TGTGCCAGCAGCGCCGTAGACAGGGAAGTTAATTCACCCCTCCACTTT.

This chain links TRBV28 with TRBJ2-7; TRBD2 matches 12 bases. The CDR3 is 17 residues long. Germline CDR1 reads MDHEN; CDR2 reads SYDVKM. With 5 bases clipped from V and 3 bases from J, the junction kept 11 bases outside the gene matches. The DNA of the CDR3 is TGTGCCAGCAGTATGACTAGCGGGAGCTTGATGGGCTACGAGCAGTACTTC. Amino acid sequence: CASSMTSGSLMGYEQYF.

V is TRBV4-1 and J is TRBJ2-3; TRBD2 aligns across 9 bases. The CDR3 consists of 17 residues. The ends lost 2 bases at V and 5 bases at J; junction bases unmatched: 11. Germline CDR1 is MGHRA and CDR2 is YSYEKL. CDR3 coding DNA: TGCGCCAGCAGCCAAACCAAAGCGGGAGGAGCCTTAGATACGCAGTATTTT. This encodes CASSQTKAGGALDTQYF.

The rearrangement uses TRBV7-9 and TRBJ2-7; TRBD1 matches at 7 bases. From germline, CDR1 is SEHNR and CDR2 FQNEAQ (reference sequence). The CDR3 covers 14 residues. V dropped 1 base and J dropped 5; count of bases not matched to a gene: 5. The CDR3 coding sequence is TGTGCCAGCAGCTTAGGAGGGGGCAGGGACGAGCAGTACTTC. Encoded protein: CASSLGGGRDEQYF.

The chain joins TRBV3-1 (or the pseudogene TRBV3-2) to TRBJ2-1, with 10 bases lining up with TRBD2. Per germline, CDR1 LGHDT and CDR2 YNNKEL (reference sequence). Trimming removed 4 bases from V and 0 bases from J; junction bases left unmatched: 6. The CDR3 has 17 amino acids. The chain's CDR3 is CASSPERLAGSYNEQFF. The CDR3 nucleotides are TGTGCCAGCAGCCCGGAAAGACTAGCGGGCTCCTACAATGAGCAGTTCTTC.

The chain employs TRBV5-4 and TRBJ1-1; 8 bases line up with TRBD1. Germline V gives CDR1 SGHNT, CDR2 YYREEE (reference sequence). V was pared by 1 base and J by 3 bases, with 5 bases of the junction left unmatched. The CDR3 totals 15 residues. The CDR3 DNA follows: TGTGCCAGCAGCTTGCCGGGACAGGAGGACACTGAAGCTTTCTTT. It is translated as CASSLPGQEDTEAFF.

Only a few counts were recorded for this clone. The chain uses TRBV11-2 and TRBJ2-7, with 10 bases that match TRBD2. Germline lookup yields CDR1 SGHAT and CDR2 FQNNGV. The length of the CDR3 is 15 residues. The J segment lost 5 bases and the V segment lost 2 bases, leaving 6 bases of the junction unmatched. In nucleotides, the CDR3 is TGTGCCAGCAGCTTAAATAGCGGGGGGAACAACGAGCAGTACTTC. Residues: CASSLNSGGNNEQYF.

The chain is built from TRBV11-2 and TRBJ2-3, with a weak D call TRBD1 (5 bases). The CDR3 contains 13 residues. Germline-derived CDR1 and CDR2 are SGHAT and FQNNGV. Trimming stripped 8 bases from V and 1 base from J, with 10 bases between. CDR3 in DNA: TGTGCCAGCGTATTAGGGGGCACAGATACGCAGTATTTT. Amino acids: CASVLGGTDTQYF. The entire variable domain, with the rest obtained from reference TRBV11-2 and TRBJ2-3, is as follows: EAGVAQSPRYKIIEKRQSVAFWCNPISGHATLYWYQQILGQGPKLLIQFQNNGVVDDSQLPKDRFSAERLKGVDSTLKIQPAKLEDSAVYLCASVLGGTDTQYFGPGTRLTVL.

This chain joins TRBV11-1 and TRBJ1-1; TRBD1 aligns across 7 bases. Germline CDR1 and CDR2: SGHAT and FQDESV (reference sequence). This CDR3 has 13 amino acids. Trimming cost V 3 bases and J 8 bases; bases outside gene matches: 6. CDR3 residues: CASSFTRQGEAFF. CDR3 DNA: TGTGCCAGCAGCTTTACGAGACAGGGAGAAGCTTTCTTT.

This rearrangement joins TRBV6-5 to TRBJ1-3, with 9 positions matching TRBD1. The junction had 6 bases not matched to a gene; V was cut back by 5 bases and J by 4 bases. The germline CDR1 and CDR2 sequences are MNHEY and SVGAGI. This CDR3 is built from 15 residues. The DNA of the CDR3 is TGTGCCAGCAGTACTCTGACAGGGGGAGGAAACACCATATATTTT. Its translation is CASSTLTGGGNTIYF.

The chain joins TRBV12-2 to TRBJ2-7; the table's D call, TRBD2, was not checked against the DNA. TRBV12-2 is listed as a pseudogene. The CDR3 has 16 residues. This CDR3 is CASRLALAGERNEQYF. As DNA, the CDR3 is TGTGCAAGTCGCTTAGCACTAGCGGGAGAGAGGAACGAGCAGTACTTC.